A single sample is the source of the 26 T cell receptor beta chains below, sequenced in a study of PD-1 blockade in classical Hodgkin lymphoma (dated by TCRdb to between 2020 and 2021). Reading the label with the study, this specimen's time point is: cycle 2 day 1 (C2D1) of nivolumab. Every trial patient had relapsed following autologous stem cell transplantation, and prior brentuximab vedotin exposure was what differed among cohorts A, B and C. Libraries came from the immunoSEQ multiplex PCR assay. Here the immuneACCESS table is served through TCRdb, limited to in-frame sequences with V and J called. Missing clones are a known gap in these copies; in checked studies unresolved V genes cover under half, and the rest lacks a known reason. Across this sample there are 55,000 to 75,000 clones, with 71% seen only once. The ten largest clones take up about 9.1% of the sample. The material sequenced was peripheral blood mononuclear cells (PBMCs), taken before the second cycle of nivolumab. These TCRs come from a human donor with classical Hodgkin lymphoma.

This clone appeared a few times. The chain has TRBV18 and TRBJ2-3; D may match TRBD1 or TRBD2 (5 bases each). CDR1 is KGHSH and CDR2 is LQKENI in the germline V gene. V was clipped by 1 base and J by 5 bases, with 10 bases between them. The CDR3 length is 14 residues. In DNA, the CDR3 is TGTGCCAGCTCACCACGGGGCGGGCAAGATACGCAGTATTTT. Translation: CASSPRGGQDTQYF.

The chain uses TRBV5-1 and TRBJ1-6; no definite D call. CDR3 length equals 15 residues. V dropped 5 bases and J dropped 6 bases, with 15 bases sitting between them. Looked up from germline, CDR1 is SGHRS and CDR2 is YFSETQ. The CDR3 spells CASSRMTNSNSPLHF. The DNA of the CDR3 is TGCGCCAGCAGTCGAATGACTAACTCTAATTCACCCCTCCACTTT.

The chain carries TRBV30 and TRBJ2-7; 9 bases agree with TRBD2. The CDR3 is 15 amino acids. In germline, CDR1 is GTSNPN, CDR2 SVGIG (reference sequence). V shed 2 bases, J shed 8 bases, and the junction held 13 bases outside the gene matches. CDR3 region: CAWSMRGLAGTKQYF. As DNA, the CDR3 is TGTGCCTGGAGTATGAGGGGGCTAGCGGGGACTAAGCAGTACTTC.

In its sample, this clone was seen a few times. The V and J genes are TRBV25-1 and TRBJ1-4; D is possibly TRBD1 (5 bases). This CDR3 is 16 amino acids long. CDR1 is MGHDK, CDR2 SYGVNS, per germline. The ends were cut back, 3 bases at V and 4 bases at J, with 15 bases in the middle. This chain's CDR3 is CASSDPLWGFNEKLFF. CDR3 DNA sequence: TGTGCCAGCAGTGACCCTCTTTGGGGGTTTAATGAAAAACTGTTTTTT.

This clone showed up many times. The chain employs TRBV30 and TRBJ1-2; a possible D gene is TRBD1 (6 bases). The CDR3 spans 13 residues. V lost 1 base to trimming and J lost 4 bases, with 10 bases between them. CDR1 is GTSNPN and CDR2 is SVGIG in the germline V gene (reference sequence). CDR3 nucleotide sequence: TGTGCCTGGAGTGACAGGGCCCCCTATGGCTACACCTTC. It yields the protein CAWSDRAPYGYTF.

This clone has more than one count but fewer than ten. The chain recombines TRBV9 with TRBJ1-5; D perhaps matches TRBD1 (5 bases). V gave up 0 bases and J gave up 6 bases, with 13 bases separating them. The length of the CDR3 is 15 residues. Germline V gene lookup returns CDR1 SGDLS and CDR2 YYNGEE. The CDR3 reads CASSVEGDEGQPQHF. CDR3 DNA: TGTGCCAGCAGCGTAGAAGGGGACGAAGGTCAGCCCCAGCATTTT.

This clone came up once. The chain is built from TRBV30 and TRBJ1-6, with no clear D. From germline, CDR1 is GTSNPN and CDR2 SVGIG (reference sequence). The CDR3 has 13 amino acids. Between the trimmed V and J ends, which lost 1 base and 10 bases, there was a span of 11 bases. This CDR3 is CAWSDLPGSPLHF. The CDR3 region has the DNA TGTGCCTGGAGTGACCTTCCTGGGTCACCCCTCCACTTT.

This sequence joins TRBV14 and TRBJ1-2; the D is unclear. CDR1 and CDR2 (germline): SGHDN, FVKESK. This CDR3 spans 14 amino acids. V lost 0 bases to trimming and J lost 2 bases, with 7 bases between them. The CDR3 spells CASSQDGGNYGYTF. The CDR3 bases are TGTGCCAGCAGCCAAGACGGCGGAAACTATGGCTACACCTTC. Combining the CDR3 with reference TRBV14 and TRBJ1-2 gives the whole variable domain EAGVTQFPSHSVIEKGQTVTLRCDPISGHDNLYWYRRVMGKEIKFLLHFVKESKQDESGMPNNRFLAERTGGTYSTLKVQPAELEDSGVYFCASSQDGGNYGYTFGSGTRLTVV.

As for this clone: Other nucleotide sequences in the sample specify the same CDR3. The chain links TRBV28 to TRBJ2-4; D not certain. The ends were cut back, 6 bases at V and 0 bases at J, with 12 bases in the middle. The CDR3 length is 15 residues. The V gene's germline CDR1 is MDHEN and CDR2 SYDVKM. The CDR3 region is CASRGPSLAKNIQYF. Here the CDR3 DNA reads TGTGCCAGCAGAGGACCAAGTCTAGCCAAAAACATTCAGTACTTC.

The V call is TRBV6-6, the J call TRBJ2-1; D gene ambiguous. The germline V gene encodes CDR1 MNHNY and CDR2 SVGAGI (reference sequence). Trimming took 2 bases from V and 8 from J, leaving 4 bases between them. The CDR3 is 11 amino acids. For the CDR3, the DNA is TGTGCCAGCAGTTACGTCCATGAGCAGTTCTTC. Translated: CASSYVHEQFF.

This chain's CDR3 is CASSGDGIQPQHF. CDR3 nucleotides: TGTGCCAGCAGTGGGGACGGGATTCAGCCCCAGCATTTT. The gene calls are TRBV2 and TRBJ1-5; tentatively, D is TRBD1 (5 bases). This CDR3 is built from 13 residues. Germline lookup yields CDR1 SNHLY and CDR2 FYNNEI. The V and J ends lost 4 bases and 6 bases respectively, with 10 bases between them.

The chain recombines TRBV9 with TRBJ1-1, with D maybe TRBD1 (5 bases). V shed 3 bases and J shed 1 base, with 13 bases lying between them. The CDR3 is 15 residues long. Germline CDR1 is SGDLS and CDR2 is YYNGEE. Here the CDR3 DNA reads TGTGCCAGCAGCGGAAGACAGCTTGGGAACACTGAAGCTTTCTTT. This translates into CASSGRQLGNTEAFF.

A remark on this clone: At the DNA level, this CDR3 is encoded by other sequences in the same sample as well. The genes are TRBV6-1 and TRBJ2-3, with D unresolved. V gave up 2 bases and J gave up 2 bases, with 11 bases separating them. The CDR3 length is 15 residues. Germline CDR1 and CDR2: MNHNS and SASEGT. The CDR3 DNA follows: TGTGCCAGCAGTGAACAAGGGTCATCCACAGATACGCAGTATTTT. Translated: CASSEQGSSTDTQYF.

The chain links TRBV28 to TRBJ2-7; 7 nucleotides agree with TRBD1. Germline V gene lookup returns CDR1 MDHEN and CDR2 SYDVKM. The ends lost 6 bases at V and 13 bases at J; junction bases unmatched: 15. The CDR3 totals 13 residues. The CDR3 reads CASRPSPDRPLYF. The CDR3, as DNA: TGTGCCAGCAGACCCTCACCGGACAGGCCGCTTTACTTC.

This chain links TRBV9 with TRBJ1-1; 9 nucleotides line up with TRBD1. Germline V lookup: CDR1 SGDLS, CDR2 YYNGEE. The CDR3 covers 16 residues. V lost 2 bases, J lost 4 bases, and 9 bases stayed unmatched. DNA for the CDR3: TGTGCCAGCAGCGTTGAGGGGACAGGGATTCCCACTGAAGCTTTCTTT. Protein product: CASSVEGTGIPTEAFF. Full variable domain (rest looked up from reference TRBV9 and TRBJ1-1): DSGVTQTPKHLITATGQRVTLRCSPRSGDLSVYWYQQSLDQGLQFLIQYYNGEERAKGNILERFSAQQFPDLHSELNLSSLELGDSALYFCASSVEGTGIPTEAFFGQGTRLTVV.

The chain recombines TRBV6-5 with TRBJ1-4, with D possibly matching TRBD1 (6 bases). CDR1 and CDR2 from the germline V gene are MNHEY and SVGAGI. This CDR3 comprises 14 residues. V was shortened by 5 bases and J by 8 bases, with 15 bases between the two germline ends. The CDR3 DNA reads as TGTGCCAGCAGTCCCACCGGGGGCAGGGAAAAACTGTTTTTT. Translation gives CASSPTGGREKLFF.

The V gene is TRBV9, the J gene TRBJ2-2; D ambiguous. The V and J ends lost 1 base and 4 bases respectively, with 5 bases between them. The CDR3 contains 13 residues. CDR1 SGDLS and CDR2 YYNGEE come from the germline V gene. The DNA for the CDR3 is TGTGCCAGCAGCGTAATCAGCACCGGGGAGCTGTTTTTT. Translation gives CASSVISTGELFF. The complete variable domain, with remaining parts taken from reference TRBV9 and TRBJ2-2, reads DSGVTQTPKHLITATGQRVTLRCSPRSGDLSVYWYQQSLDQGLQFLIQYYNGEERAKGNILERFSAQQFPDLHSELNLSSLELGDSALYFCASSVISTGELFFGEGSRLTVL.

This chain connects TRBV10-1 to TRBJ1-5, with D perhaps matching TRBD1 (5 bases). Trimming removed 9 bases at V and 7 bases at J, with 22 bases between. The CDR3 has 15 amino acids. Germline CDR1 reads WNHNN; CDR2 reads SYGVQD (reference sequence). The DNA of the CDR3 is TGCGCCAGTAAAGGTCGGCGGGGGAAGGGACAGCCCCAGCATTTT. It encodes CASKGRRGKGQPQHF.

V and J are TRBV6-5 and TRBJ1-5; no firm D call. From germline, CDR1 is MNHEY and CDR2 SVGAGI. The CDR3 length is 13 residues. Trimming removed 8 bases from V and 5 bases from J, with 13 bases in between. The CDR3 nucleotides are TGTGCCAGCGGGGAGGGATGGGATCAGCCCCAGCATTTT. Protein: CASGEGWDQPQHF.

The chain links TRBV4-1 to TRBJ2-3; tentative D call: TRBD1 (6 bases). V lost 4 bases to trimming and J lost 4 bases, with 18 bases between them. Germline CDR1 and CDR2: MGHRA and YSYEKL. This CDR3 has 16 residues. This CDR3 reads CASSRQAGEGADTQYF. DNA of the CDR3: TGCGCCAGCAGCCGCCAGGCAGGGGAAGGGGCAGATACGCAGTATTTT.

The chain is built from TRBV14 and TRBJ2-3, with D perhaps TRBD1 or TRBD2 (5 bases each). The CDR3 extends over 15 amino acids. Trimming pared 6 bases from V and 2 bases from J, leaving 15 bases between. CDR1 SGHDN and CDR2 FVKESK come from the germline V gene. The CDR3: CASRLGRISTDTQYF. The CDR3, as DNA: TGTGCCAGCAGACTGGGACGGATTTCCACAGATACGCAGTATTTT.

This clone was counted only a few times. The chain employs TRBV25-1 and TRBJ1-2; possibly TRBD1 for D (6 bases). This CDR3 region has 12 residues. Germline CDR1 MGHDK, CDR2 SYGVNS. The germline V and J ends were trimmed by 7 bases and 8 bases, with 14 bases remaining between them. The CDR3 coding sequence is TGTGCCAGCACTTTTCCAGGACAGGGCTACACCTTC. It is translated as CASTFPGQGYTF.

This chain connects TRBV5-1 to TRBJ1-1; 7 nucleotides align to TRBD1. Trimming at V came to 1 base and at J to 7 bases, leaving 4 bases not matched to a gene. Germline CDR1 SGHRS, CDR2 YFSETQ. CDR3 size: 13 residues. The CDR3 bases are TGCGCCAGCAGCTTGAGGACAGGCCATGAAGCTTTCTTT. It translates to CASSLRTGHEAFF.

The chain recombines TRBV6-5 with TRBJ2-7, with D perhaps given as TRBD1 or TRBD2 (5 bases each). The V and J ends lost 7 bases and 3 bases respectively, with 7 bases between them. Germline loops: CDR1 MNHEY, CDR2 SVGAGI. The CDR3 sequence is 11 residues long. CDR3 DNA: TGTGCCAGCATGAGGGGCTACGAGCAGTACTTC. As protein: CASMRGYEQYF.

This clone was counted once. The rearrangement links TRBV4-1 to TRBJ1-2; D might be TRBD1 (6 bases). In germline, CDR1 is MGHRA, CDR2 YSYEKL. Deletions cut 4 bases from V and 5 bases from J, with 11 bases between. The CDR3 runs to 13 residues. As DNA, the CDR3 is TGCGCCAGCAGCCCCCAGGGGCCTTATGGCTACACCTTC. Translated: CASSPQGPYGYTF.

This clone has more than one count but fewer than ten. The CDR3 nucleotides read TGTGCCATCAGTGAGTCCGTCGGTAGCGGGATCTTCAATGAGCAGTTCTTC. Its protein is CAISESVGSGIFNEQFF. This chain uses TRBV10-3 with TRBJ2-1; 8 bases fit TRBD2. CDR3 size: 17 residues. Germline CDR1 reads ENHRY; CDR2 reads SYGVKD. The V and J ends lost 0 bases and 6 bases, in that order; junction bases with no gene match: 10.